Shown below are 26 T cell receptor beta chains from a single sample sequenced in a study of PD-L1 blockade in urothelial cancer. Repertoires were generated with immunoSEQ multiplex PCR, while TCRdb's copy carries only in-frame clones and drops some. The top ten hold less than 8.5% of the sample, which has some 80,000 clones, roughly 80% seen once. The time point: pretreatment peripheral blood. Sample: PBMCs, taken around atezolizumab (anti-PD-L1) treatment. The receptors come from a man aged 35-49 years with urothelial cancer.

The chain uses TRBV28 and TRBJ1-5, with TRBD1 as a possible D gene (5 bases). Trimming removed 6 bases at V and 2 bases at J, with 20 bases between. Germline CDR1 is MDHEN and CDR2 is SYDVKM. The CDR3 runs 17 residues. The CDR3 here is CASRPPRGSYGNQPQHF. CDR3 DNA: TGTGCCAGCAGACCCCCGCGGGGGTCCTATGGCAATCAGCCCCAGCATTTT.

This chain joins TRBV7-9 and TRBJ2-2, with TRBD2 matching 7 bases. Germline-derived CDR1 and CDR2 are SEHNR and FQNEAQ (reference sequence). The CDR3 sequence is 15 residues long. The ends lost 4 bases at V and 5 bases at J; junction bases unmatched: 7. Here the CDR3 DNA reads TGTGCCAGCAGCTCGGGACTATCGGGGACCGGGGAGCTGTTTTTT. Its protein is CASSSGLSGTGELFF.

The rearrangement joins TRBV9 to TRBJ2-2; D ambiguous. V was pared by 4 bases and J by 2 bases, with 3 bases between. In germline, CDR1 is SGDLS, CDR2 YYNGEE. This CDR3 comprises 12 residues. The CDR3, as DNA: TGTGCCAGCAGCTTAAACACCGGGGAGCTGTTTTTT. Protein product: CASSLNTGELFF.

The chain has TRBV29-1 and TRBJ2-1; 8 nucleotides line up with TRBD1. V shed 7 bases and J 7 bases; nucleotides not matched to a gene: 12. Germline lookup yields CDR1 SQVTM and CDR2 ANQGSEA. This CDR3 is built from 14 residues. DNA for the CDR3: TGCAGCGCCCCGGGCAGGGGGCGAAGTAATGAGCAGTTCTTC. Protein: CSAPGRGRSNEQFF.

The gene calls are TRBV4-1 and TRBJ2-5, with a weak D call TRBD2 (6 bases). The germline gives CDR1 MGHRA, CDR2 YSYEKL. The CDR3 length is 14 residues. Trimming stripped 6 bases from V and 4 bases from J, with 15 bases between. The CDR3 bases are TGCGCCAGCAGTTCCCCCGGGGGAATAGAGACCCAGTACTTC. Translation: CASSSPGGIETQYF.

Only one count was recorded for this clone. The chain has TRBV4-1 and TRBJ1-4; D not resolved. This CDR3 region has 15 residues. CDR1 is MGHRA, CDR2 YSYEKL, per germline. The V and J ends lost 1 base and 8 bases respectively, with 14 bases between them. CDR3 sequence: CASSQGADGGEKLFF. In DNA form, the CDR3 reads TGCGCCAGCAGCCAAGGGGCCGACGGTGGGGAAAAACTGTTTTTT.

The J gene is TRBJ2-1, the V gene TRBV6-5; 9 bases are shared with TRBD2. The CDR3 covers 15 residues. V gave up 2 bases and J gave up 5 bases; unmatched junction bases: 4. CDR1 and CDR2 (germline): MNHEY, SVGAGI. DNA of the CDR3: TGTGCCAGCAGTTACCGGCTAGCGGGAAACAATGAGCAGTTCTTC. Residues: CASSYRLAGNNEQFF.

This clone was recorded once. The chain combines TRBV28 with TRBJ2-7, with 12 bases lining up with TRBD1. V was pared by 2 bases and J by 6 bases, with 5 bases of the junction left unmatched. Germline lookup yields CDR1 MDHEN and CDR2 SYDVKM. The CDR3 runs 15 residues. The CDR3 DNA reads as TGTGCCAGCAGTTTAGGGGGACAGGGGGCGTCCGAGCAGTACTTC. Its translation is CASSLGGQGASEQYF.

This chain links TRBV27 with TRBJ2-5; weak D call: TRBD2 (6 bases). The CDR3 is 14 residues long. Germline CDR1 and CDR2: MNHEY and SMNVEV (reference sequence). The germline V and J ends were trimmed by 5 bases and 4 bases, with 14 bases remaining between them. The CDR3 region has the DNA TGTGCCAGCAGTGCGGGATCCCAGGGAGAGACCCAGTACTTC. Encoded protein: CASSAGSQGETQYF.

This chain links TRBV11-2 with TRBJ1-2; 7 nucleotides align to TRBD1. CDR3 length: 16 residues. Germline V gene lookup returns CDR1 SGHAT and CDR2 FQNNGV. After removal of 0 bases from V and 7 bases from J, the junction contained 11 bases not matched to a gene. CDR3 loop: CASSLDRSGGGSGYTF. CDR3 in DNA: TGTGCCAGCAGCTTAGATCGGTCAGGGGGAGGCAGTGGCTACACCTTC.

In this sample, this clone turned up once. This chain joins TRBV28 and TRBJ2-1, with D hard to call. The V and J ends lost 6 bases and 5 bases respectively, with 14 bases between them. The CDR3 contains 14 residues. Germline CDR1 MDHEN, CDR2 SYDVKM. Written as DNA, the CDR3 is TGTGCCAGCAGGCCCGGCGACCGGGACAATGAGCAGTTCTTC. Translated, it gives CASRPGDRDNEQFF.

The rearrangement uses TRBV6-5 and TRBJ2-1, with a weak D call TRBD1 (6 bases). The CDR3 runs 15 residues. Germline-derived CDR1 and CDR2 are MNHEY and SVGAGI. Trimming removed 0 bases at V and 2 bases at J, with 8 bases between. CDR3 nucleotides: TGTGCCAGCAGTTACTCGACAGGAACCTACAATGAGCAGTTCTTC. Protein sequence: CASSYSTGTYNEQFF.

The chain uses TRBV5-1 and TRBJ2-5; 8 nucleotides match TRBD1. The CDR3 totals 15 residues. The V and J ends lost 3 bases and 5 bases, in that order; junction bases with no gene match: 9. Germline CDR1 SGHRS, CDR2 YFSETQ. The chain's CDR3 is CASSSGGSSLETQYF. In DNA form, the CDR3 reads TGCGCCAGCAGCTCAGGGGGCTCTTCTCTGGAGACCCAGTACTTC.

The chain couples TRBV21-1 to TRBJ2-5; the tabulated D call, TRBD2, remains unverified against the DNA. TRBV21-1 is a listed pseudogene. The CDR3 contains 20 residues. The CDR3 sequence: CASSKIRDYSLVGRLETQYF. The DNA of the CDR3 is TGTGCCAGCAGCAAGATCAGGGACTACTCATTGGTGGGGCGACTAGAGACCCAGTACTTC.

The chain employs TRBV15 and TRBJ1-5, with TRBD1 matching over 9 bases. Trimming cost V 5 bases and J 4 bases; bases outside gene matches: 12. The CDR3 length is 17 residues. Per the germline V gene, CDR1 is LNHNV and CDR2 is YYDKDF (reference sequence). CDR3 in DNA: TGTGCCACCAGCCAAGACGCAAAAGGACAGGGGAATCAGCCCCAGCATTTT. Translation gives CATSQDAKGQGNQPQHF.

The chain employs TRBV28 and TRBJ1-2; D gene unclear. Germline V lookup: CDR1 MDHEN, CDR2 SYDVKM. The CDR3 sequence is 11 residues long. The V end was cut by 4 bases, the J end by 4 bases, with 4 bases between. In nucleotides, the CDR3 is TGTGCCAGCAGTTCCCTCTATGGCTACACCTTC. This gives the protein CASSSLYGYTF.

The chain has TRBV6-5 and TRBJ2-3; TRBD1 aligns across 7 bases. The V segment lost 4 bases and the J segment 3 bases; nucleotides outside the gene matches: 4. Germline V gives CDR1 MNHEY, CDR2 SVGAGI. This CDR3 has 14 residues. The CDR3 loop is CASSSGQTTDTQYF. The CDR3 DNA sequence: TGTGCCAGCAGTTCGGGACAGACTACAGATACGCAGTATTTT.

The gene calls are TRBV6-6 and TRBJ1-4; D possibly corresponds to TRBD1 (5 bases). Germline V gene lookup returns CDR1 MNHNY and CDR2 SVGAGI (reference sequence). The CDR3 has 15 amino acids. Trimming took off 0 bases at V and 7 bases at J, with 12 bases between the two ends. The CDR3 loop reads CASSYSRQGGEKLFF. The CDR3, as DNA: TGTGCCAGCAGTTACTCTAGGCAGGGAGGTGAAAAACTGTTTTTT.

V usage is TRBV28 and J usage is TRBJ1-1; D uncertain. The CDR3 spans 17 residues. V lost 2 bases, J lost 5 bases, and 21 bases lay in between. Per the germline V gene, CDR1 is MDHEN and CDR2 is SYDVKM. DNA of the CDR3: TGTGCCAGCAGTTTAGCAGACCTAGGAGGTATTCGGACTGAAGCTTTCTTT. It encodes CASSLADLGGIRTEAFF.

The V gene is TRBV29-1, the J gene TRBJ1-5, with 10 bases lining up with TRBD1. V shed 5 bases and J 2 bases; nucleotides not matched to a gene: 3. Germline loops: CDR1 SQVTM, CDR2 ANQGSEA. The CDR3 consists of 14 residues. CDR3 loop: CSVTGTGGNQPQHF. CDR3 coding DNA: TGCAGCGTTACCGGGACAGGGGGCAATCAGCCCCAGCATTTT.

In its sample, this clone was seen a few times. The rearrangement links TRBV7-2 to TRBJ1-2; 8 bases fit TRBD1. Per the germline V gene, CDR1 is SGHTA and CDR2 is FQGNSA. J gave up 4 bases and V 3 bases, and 4 bases lay outside the gene matches. This CDR3 spans 14 amino acids. The CDR3 nucleotides are TGTGCCAGCAGCTTCCAGGGGGCCACCTATGGCTACACCTTC. It encodes CASSFQGATYGYTF.

The gene calls are TRBV7-2 and TRBJ2-7, with 10 bases fitting TRBD2. The CDR3 consists of 15 residues. The germline V gene encodes CDR1 SGHTA and CDR2 FQGNSA. J gave up 3 bases and V 5 bases, and 7 bases lay outside the gene matches. The DNA of the CDR3 is TGTGCCAGCAGCCAAACTAGCGGGAATGTCTACGAGCAGTACTTC. This codes for CASSQTSGNVYEQYF. Based on the CDR3 plus reference TRBV7-2 and TRBJ2-7, the full variable domain is GAGVSQSPSNKVTEKGKDVELRCDPISGHTALYWYRQSLGQGLEFLIYFQGNSAPDKSGLPSDRFSAERTGGSVSTLTIQRTQQEDSAVYLCASSQTSGNVYEQYFGPGTRLTVT.

The chain recombines TRBV9 with TRBJ2-7; TRBD2 aligns across 7 bases. This CDR3 has 14 amino acids. Germline V gene lookup returns CDR1 SGDLS and CDR2 YYNGEE. Germline trimming cut 0 bases from V and 5 bases from J; bases unmatched to any gene: 5. The DNA for the CDR3 is TGTGCCAGCAGCGTAGCGCTAGCGGAGGACGAGCAGTACTTC. This sequence encodes CASSVALAEDEQYF.

This clone appeared a few times. The V call is TRBV4-1, the J call TRBJ1-1, with D possibly matching TRBD1 (5 bases). Germline CDR1 MGHRA, CDR2 YSYEKL. Trimming stripped 4 bases from V and 7 bases from J, with 22 bases between. The CDR3 sequence is 16 residues long. In DNA form, the CDR3 reads TGCGCCAGCAGCCCCCCGGGACTGACCGCGAACGATGAAGCTTTCTTT. It translates to CASSPPGLTANDEAFF.

The chain joins TRBV7-9 to TRBJ1-4, with 7 bases that match TRBD1. The CDR3 has 14 amino acids. Trimming took 4 bases from V and 2 from J; bases not matched to a gene: 1. CDR1 is SEHNR, CDR2 FQNEAQ, per germline (reference sequence). CDR3 in amino acids: CASSSQGTNEKLFF. The CDR3 DNA reads TGTGCCAGCAGCTCACAGGGGACTAATGAAAAACTGTTTTTT.

This clone was seen a single time. The chain joins TRBV7-9 to TRBJ1-5; no firm D call. The CDR3 spans 14 residues. Germline V gene data show CDR1 as SEHNR and CDR2 as FQNEAQ (reference sequence). V was clipped by 1 base and J by 7 bases, with 11 bases between them. CDR3 sequence reads: CASSLGGIEQPQHF. The CDR3 DNA reads TGTGCCAGCAGCTTAGGAGGGATTGAGCAGCCCCAGCATTTT.